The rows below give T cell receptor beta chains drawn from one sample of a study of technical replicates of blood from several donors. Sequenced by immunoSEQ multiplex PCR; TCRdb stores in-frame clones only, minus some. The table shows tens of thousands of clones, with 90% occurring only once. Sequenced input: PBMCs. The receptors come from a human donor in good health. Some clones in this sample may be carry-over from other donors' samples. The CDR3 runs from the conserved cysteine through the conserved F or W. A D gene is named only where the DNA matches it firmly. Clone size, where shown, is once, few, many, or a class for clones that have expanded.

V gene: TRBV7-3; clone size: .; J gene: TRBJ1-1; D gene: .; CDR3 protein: CASSSQENTEAFF; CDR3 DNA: TGTGCCAGCAGTTCACAGGAGAACACTGAAGCTTTCTTT
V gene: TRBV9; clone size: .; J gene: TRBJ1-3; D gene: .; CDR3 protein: CASSPLSGSGNTIYF; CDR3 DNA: TGTGCCAGCAGCCCTCTTTCCGGCTCTGGAAACACCATATATTTT
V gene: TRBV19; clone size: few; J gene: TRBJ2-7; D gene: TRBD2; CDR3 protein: CASSIARGDEQYF; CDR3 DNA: TGTGCCAGTAGTATAGCCCGGGGGGACGAGCAGTACTTC
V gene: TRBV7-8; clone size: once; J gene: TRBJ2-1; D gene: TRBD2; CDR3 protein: CASSFLLLAGRTMDNEQFF; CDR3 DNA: TGTGCCAGCAGCTTCCTCCTACTAGCGGGGCGGACAATGGACAATGAGCAGTTCTTC
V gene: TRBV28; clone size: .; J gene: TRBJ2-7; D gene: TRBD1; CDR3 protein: CASRYDRGTYEQYF; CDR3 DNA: TGTGCCAGCCGATATGACAGGGGGACCTACGAGCAGTACTTC
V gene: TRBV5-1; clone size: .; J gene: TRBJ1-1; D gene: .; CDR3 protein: CASSSGGPTNTEAFF; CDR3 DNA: TGCGCCAGCAGCAGCGGGGGACCGACGAACACTGAAGCTTTCTTT
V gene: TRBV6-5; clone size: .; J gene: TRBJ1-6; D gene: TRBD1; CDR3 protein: CASSQITGASRPLHF; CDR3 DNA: TGTGCCAGCAGTCAAATAACAGGGGCCTCCCGACCCCTCCACTTT
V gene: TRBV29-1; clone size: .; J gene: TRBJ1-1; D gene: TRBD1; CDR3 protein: CSVAEQGVGNTEAFF; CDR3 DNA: TGCAGCGTGGCTGAACAGGGGGTGGGGAACACTGAAGCTTTCTTT
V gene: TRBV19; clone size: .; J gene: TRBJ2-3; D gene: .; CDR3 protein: CASSIPLPPNADTQYF; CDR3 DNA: TGTGCCAGTAGTATTCCACTCCCCCCAAACGCAGATACGCAGTATTTT
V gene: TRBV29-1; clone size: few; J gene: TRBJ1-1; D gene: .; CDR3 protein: CSVIRGLEAFF; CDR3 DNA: TGCAGCGTTATCAGGGGATTGGAAGCTTTCTTT
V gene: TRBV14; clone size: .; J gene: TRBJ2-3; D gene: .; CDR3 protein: CASSQVSAGMGTDTQYF; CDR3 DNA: TGTGCCAGCAGCCAAGTATCTGCAGGGATGGGCACAGATACGCAGTATTTT
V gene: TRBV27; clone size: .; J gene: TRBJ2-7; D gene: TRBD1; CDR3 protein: CASSRQGSYEQYF; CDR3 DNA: TGTGCCAGCAGCCGACAGGGATCCTACGAGCAGTACTTC
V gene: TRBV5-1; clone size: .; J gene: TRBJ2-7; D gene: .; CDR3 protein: CASSFSLQTDYEQYF; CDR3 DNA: TGCGCCAGCAGTTTTAGCCTACAAACGGACTACGAGCAGTACTTC
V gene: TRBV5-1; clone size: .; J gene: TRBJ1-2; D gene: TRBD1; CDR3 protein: CASSSTTGGTNYGYTF; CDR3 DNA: TGCGCCAGCAGCTCGACGACAGGGGGGACTAACTATGGCTACACCTTC
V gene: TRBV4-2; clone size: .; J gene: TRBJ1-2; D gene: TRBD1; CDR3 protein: CASSPRDRESNYGYTF; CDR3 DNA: TGTGCCAGCAGCCCCAGAGACAGGGAATCTAACTATGGCTACACCTTC
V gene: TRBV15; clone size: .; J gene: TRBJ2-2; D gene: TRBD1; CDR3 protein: CATSRAGTGISANTGELFF; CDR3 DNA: TGTGCCACCAGTCGAGCCGGGACAGGTATCTCCGCGAACACCGGGGAGCTGTTTTTT
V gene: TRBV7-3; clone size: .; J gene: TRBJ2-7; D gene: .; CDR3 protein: CASSLNSGYEQYF; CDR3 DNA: TGTGCCAGCAGCTTAAATAGCGGCTACGAGCAGTACTTC
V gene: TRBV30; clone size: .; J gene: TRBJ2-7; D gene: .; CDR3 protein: CAWGMGSAVYEQYF; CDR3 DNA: TGTGCCTGGGGGATGGGGAGCGCGGTCTACGAGCAGTACTTC
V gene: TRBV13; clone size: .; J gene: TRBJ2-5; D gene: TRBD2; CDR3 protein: CASSLGLAGQETQYF; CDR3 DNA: TGTGCCAGCAGCTTAGGACTAGCGGGGCAAGAGACCCAGTACTTC
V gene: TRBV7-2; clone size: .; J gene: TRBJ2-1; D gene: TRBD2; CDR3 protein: CASSPGGYSYNEQFF; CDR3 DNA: TGTGCCAGCAGCCCGGGAGGATACTCCTACAATGAGCAGTTCTTC
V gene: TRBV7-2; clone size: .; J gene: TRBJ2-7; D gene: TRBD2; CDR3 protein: CASSLSRLAGTYEQYF; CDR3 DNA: TGTGCCAGCAGCTTATCTCGGCTAGCGGGAACGTACGAGCAGTACTTC
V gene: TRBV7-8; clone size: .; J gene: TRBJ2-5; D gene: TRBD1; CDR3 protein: CASSLGGVRETQYF; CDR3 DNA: TGTGCCAGCTCGCTAGGGGGCGTTCGGGAGACCCAGTACTTC
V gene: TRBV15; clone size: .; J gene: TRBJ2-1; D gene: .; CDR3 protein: CATSRITGLNEQFF; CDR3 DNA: TGTGCCACCAGCAGGATCACAGGGTTGAATGAGCAGTTCTTC
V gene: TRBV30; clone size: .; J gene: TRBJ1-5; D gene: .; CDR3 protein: CAWSEKGLFNQPQHF; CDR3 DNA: TGTGCCTGGAGTGAGAAAGGACTTTTCAATCAGCCCCAGCATTTT
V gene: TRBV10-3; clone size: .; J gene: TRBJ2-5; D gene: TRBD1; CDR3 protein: CAISTRGRETQYF; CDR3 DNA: TGTGCCATCAGTACCAGGGGGCGGGAGACCCAGTACTTC
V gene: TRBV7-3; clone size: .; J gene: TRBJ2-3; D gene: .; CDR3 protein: CASSLSGQNTDTQYF; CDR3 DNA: TGTGCCAGCAGCTTAAGTGGGCAGAACACAGATACGCAGTATTTT
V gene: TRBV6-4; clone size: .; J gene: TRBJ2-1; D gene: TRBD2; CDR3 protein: CASSSRLASEQFF; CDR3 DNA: TGTGCCAGCAGTTCAAGACTAGCTAGTGAGCAGTTCTTC
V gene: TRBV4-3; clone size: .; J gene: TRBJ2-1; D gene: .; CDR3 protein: CASSQDRGALYAEQFF; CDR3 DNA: TGCGCCAGCAGCCAAGATCGGGGGGCCCTTTACGCTGAGCAGTTCTTC
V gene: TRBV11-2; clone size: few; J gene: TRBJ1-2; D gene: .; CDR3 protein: CASSLQAGYTF; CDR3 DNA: TGTGCCAGCAGCTTACAGGCGGGCTACACCTTC
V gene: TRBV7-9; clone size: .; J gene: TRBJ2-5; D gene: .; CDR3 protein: CASSLELARETQYF; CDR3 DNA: TGTGCCAGCAGCTTAGAGTTGGCTCGAGAGACCCAGTACTTC
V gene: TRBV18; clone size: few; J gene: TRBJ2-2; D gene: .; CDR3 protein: CASSLGAGANTGELFF; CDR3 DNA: TGTGCCAGCTCACTGGGTGCAGGGGCGAACACCGGGGAGCTGTTTTTT
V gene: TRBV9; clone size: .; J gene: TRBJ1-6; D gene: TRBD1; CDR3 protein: CASSVATGDYNSPLHF; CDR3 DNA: TGTGCCAGCAGCGTAGCGACAGGGGACTATAATTCACCCCTCCACTTT
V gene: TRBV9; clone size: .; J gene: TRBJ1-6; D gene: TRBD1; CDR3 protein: CASSGRDRGSPLHF; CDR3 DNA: TGTGCCAGCAGCGGACGGGACAGGGGATCACCCCTCCACTTT
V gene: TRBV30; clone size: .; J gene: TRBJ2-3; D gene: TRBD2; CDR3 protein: CAWGPGLAGGDTQYF; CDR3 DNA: TGTGCCTGGGGACCGGGACTAGCGGGAGGGGATACGCAGTATTTT
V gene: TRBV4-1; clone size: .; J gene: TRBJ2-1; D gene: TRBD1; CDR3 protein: CASSHYRGTGEQFF; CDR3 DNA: TGCGCCAGCAGCCATTACAGGGGGACTGGAGAGCAGTTCTTC
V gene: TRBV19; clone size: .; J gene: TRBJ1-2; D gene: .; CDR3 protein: CASSMEGLSGYTF; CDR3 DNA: TGTGCCAGTAGTATGGAGGGGCTATCGGGCTACACCTTC
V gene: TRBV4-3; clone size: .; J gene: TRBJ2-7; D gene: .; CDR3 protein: CASSQEWASVEQYF; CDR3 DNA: TGCGCCAGCAGCCAAGAGTGGGCTAGCGTCGAGCAGTACTTC
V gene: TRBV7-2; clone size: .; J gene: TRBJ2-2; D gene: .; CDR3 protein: CATGLWGQSGELFF; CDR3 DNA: TGTGCCACAGGGCTCTGGGGGCAGAGCGGGGAGCTGTTTTTT
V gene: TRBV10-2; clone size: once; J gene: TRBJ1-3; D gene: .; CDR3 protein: CASSEVPGWGSGNTIYF; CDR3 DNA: TGCGCCAGCAGTGAGGTCCCAGGGTGGGGATCTGGAAACACCATATATTTT
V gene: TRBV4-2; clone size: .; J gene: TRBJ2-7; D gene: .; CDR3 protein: CASSRATGSPYEQYF; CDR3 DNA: TGTGCCAGCAGTCGTGCAACGGGATCCCCCTACGAGCAGTACTTC
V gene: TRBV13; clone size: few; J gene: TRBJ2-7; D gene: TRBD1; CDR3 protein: CASSRDRAHEQYF; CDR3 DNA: TGTGCCAGCAGCAGAGACAGGGCCCACGAGCAGTACTTC
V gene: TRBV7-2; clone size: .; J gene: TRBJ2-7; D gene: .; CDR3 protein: CASSRGQQSYEQYF; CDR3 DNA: TGTGCCAGCAGCCGAGGACAGCAATCCTACGAGCAGTACTTC
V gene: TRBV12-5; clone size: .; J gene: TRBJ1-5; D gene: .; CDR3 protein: CASGFQGNQPQHF; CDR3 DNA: TGTGCTAGTGGTTTCCAGGGCAATCAGCCCCAGCATTTT
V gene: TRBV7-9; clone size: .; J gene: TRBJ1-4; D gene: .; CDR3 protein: CASSFTRGGEKLFF; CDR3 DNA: TGTGCCAGCAGCTTTACCCGAGGCGGCGAAAAACTGTTTTTT
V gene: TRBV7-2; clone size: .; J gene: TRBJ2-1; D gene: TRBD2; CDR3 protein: CASSPSGLYNEQFF; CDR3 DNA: TGTGCCAGCAGCCCTAGCGGCCTCTACAATGAGCAGTTCTTC
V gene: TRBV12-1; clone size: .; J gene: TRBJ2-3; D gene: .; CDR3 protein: CASRRDFSTDTQYF; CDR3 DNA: TGTGCCAGCAGAAGGGACTTCAGCACAGATACGCAGTATTTT
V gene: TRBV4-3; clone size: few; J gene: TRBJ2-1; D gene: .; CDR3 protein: CASSQRTAPHEQFF; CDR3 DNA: TGCGCCAGCAGCCAACGGACTGCCCCCCATGAGCAGTTCTTC
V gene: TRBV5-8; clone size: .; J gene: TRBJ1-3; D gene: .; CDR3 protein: CASSLPGTRRNTIYF; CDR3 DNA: TGTGCCAGCAGCTTACCCGGGACACGTAGGAACACCATATATTTT
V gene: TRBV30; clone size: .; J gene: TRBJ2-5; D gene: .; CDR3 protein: CAWNTGLRTETQYF; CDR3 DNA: TGTGCCTGGAACACGGGACTGCGGACGGAGACCCAGTACTTC
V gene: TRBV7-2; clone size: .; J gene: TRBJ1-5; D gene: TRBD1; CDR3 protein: CASSQDRDQPQHF; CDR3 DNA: TGTGCCAGCAGCCAGGACAGGGATCAGCCCCAGCATTTT
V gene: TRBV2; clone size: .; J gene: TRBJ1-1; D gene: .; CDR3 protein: CASSGLQMNTEAFF; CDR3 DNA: TGTGCCAGCAGTGGCTTACAGATGAACACTGAAGCTTTCTTT
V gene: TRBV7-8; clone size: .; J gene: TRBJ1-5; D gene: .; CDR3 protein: CASSKAGVNQPQHF; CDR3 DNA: TGTGCCAGCAGCAAAGCAGGGGTCAATCAGCCCCAGCATTTT